Listed below are T cell receptor beta chains from one sample, sequenced in a study of T cell responses to AZD1222 COVID-19 vaccine. TCRdb's table, derived via immunoSEQ multiplex PCR, lists solely in-frame clones and lacks some. The sample gives around 120,000 clones, roughly 91% of which show up once; under 3.5% is in the top ten. Sequencing was performed on peripheral blood, taken on day 0 of AZD1222 vaccination. These receptors were obtained from an adult in good health. Each CDR3 is given with its conserved first and last residue. Fields, in order: D gene, J gene, V gene, CDR3 protein. The D gene is left open where the match is weak.

d_gene: TRBD1; j_gene: TRBJ1-6; v_gene: TRBV5-4; CDR3aa: CASSLQGAGNSPLHF
d_gene: NA; j_gene: TRBJ1-2; v_gene: TRBV5-1; CDR3aa: CASSLGHTGKEGYTF
d_gene: TRBD2; j_gene: TRBJ2-3; v_gene: TRBV27; CDR3aa: CASTTSGDRSALVDTQYF
d_gene: NA; j_gene: TRBJ1-4; v_gene: TRBV10-3; CDR3aa: CAISESGAGNNEKLFF
d_gene: NA; j_gene: TRBJ1-1; v_gene: TRBV6-6; CDR3aa: CASMGTLSEAFF
d_gene: TRBD2; j_gene: TRBJ2-1; v_gene: TRBV4-1; CDR3aa: CASSQDVAGNYNEQFF
d_gene: NA; j_gene: TRBJ1-2; v_gene: TRBV6-5; CDR3aa: CASSPRQGYYGYTF
d_gene: NA; j_gene: TRBJ2-2; v_gene: TRBV19; CDR3aa: CASTSEMRGTGELFF
d_gene: NA; j_gene: TRBJ2-5; v_gene: TRBV29-1; CDR3aa: CSAEDGTQYF
d_gene: NA; j_gene: TRBJ1-1; v_gene: TRBV3-1/TRBV3-2; CDR3aa: CASSKEQGRAFF
d_gene: NA; j_gene: TRBJ1-1; v_gene: TRBV29-1; CDR3aa: CSVEDQREAEAFF
d_gene: TRBD1; j_gene: TRBJ1-1; v_gene: TRBV5-6; CDR3aa: CASSRDRRHTEAFF
d_gene: NA; j_gene: TRBJ2-7; v_gene: TRBV30; CDR3aa: CAMGYSSDEQYF
d_gene: TRBD1; j_gene: TRBJ2-7; v_gene: TRBV2; CDR3aa: CASNLRTGVTYEQYF
d_gene: NA; j_gene: TRBJ1-5; v_gene: TRBV9; CDR3aa: CASSVAPRGPQHF
d_gene: NA; j_gene: TRBJ1-2; v_gene: TRBV7-9; CDR3aa: CASSGSWDGYTF
d_gene: NA; j_gene: TRBJ2-3; v_gene: TRBV30; CDR3aa: CAWSGTDQGTDTQYF
d_gene: NA; j_gene: TRBJ1-2; v_gene: TRBV2; CDR3aa: CASSERVLGYTF
d_gene: NA; j_gene: TRBJ2-1; v_gene: TRBV5-4; CDR3aa: CASSLGDINEQFF
d_gene: TRBD2; j_gene: TRBJ2-7; v_gene: TRBV29-1; CDR3aa: CSVEGVGREMGYEQYF
d_gene: NA; j_gene: TRBJ1-2; v_gene: TRBV27; CDR3aa: CASSLSRRRDYTF
d_gene: TRBD1; j_gene: TRBJ1-6; v_gene: TRBV5-6; CDR3aa: CASSEQGGSYNSPLHF
d_gene: NA; j_gene: TRBJ1-3; v_gene: TRBV10-2; CDR3aa: CASTQKRQALSGNTIYF
d_gene: NA; j_gene: TRBJ1-3; v_gene: TRBV19; CDR3aa: CASSPPGQTFSGNTIYF
d_gene: TRBD2; j_gene: TRBJ2-1; v_gene: TRBV7-2; CDR3aa: CASSLPIAGAYNEQFF
d_gene: NA; j_gene: TRBJ1-3; v_gene: TRBV29-1; CDR3aa: CSVGGDVLSGNTIYF
d_gene: NA; j_gene: TRBJ2-6; v_gene: TRBV10-3; CDR3aa: CAISEPGANVLTF
d_gene: TRBD1; j_gene: TRBJ1-2; v_gene: TRBV25-1; CDR3aa: CASSEPGTGPGYTF
d_gene: TRBD1; j_gene: TRBJ1-5; v_gene: TRBV4-2; CDR3aa: CASSQQGQNNQPQHF
d_gene: TRBD2; j_gene: TRBJ2-3; v_gene: TRBV6-4; CDR3aa: CASSDSPGRAWLGSTDTQYF
d_gene: NA; j_gene: TRBJ2-4; v_gene: TRBV29-1; CDR3aa: CSVGPGGNIQYF
d_gene: NA; j_gene: TRBJ1-5; v_gene: TRBV7-2; CDR3aa: CASSLDKGLTGGLNQPQHF
d_gene: NA; j_gene: TRBJ2-3; v_gene: TRBV29-1; CDR3aa: CSVVVSTDTQYF
d_gene: NA; j_gene: TRBJ2-7; v_gene: TRBV29-1; CDR3aa: CSALKLDGRHYEQYF
d_gene: NA; j_gene: TRBJ2-1; v_gene: TRBV6-2/TRBV6-3; CDR3aa: CASSPLNEQFF
d_gene: TRBD1; j_gene: TRBJ2-4; v_gene: TRBV6-1; CDR3aa: CASSENRGRAKNIQYF
d_gene: NA; j_gene: TRBJ1-1; v_gene: TRBV4-3; CDR3aa: CASSQDPWSNTEAFF
d_gene: NA; j_gene: TRBJ1-5; v_gene: TRBV5-6; CDR3aa: CASSLGAVNQPQHF
d_gene: NA; j_gene: TRBJ1-2; v_gene: TRBV3-1/TRBV3-2; CDR3aa: CASSQEGQEVGGYTF
d_gene: NA; j_gene: TRBJ1-2; v_gene: TRBV25-1; CDR3aa: CARGHPYGYTF
d_gene: TRBD1; j_gene: TRBJ2-7; v_gene: TRBV9; CDR3aa: CASSVGWDRAHEQYF
d_gene: NA; j_gene: TRBJ1-1; v_gene: TRBV12-3/TRBV12-4; CDR3aa: CASSFWGNTEAFF
d_gene: TRBD1; j_gene: TRBJ1-1; v_gene: TRBV9; CDR3aa: CASSFSGTGTTEAFF
d_gene: NA; j_gene: TRBJ2-7; v_gene: TRBV10-3; CDR3aa: CAISEQTAYEQYF
d_gene: TRBD1; j_gene: TRBJ1-2; v_gene: TRBV3-1/TRBV3-2; CDR3aa: CASSQYSTGGGPYGYTF